This TCR beta chain came from a study of control samples from healthy donors and cancer patients (dated by TCRdb to 2019 to 2021). The library was prepared using the immunoSEQ multiplex PCR assay. Not all clones reach the TCRdb copy of this immuneACCESS table, which keeps in-frame sequences only. Checked studies attribute under half of the gap to unresolved V genes and leave the rest unexplained. This sample has 150,000 to 200,000 clones in its table, and 91% of those were observed once. 1.5% of the sample comes from the top ten. This clone was picked up a small number of times. Its target antigen remains unknown. Base qualities were left out, and no much larger clone turns up one base away. In the same sample, other DNA sequences code for this CDR3. From cysteine to phenylalanine, the CDR3 is 14 amino acids long. The CDR3 DNA has 42 bases and is translated from base 1. V and J lose 2 bases and 2 bases, and a span of 8 bases separates them. For CDR1 and CDR2, the germline V gene lists SNHLY and FYNNEI.

The receptor's source is a woman aged 25 to 39 in good health. The sequence joins TRBV2 to TRBJ2-3; the D gene may be TRBD1 or TRBD2, since each aligns over 5 bases. Sequencing used blood. In nucleotides, the sequence is TGTGCCAGCAGTGAAAGGGACCTCACAGATACGCAGTATTTT. This sequence encodes CASSERDLTDTQYF. Reference TRBV2 and TRBJ2-3 genes cover what lies past the CDR3, so the full variable domain is EPEVTQTPSHQVTQMGQEVILRCVPISNHLYFYWYRQILGQKVEFLVSFYNNEISEKSEIFDDQFSVERPDGSNFTLKIRSTKLEDSAMYFCASSERDLTDTQYFGPGTRLTVL.